Here is one T cell receptor beta chain with its context. This specimen comes from a study of control samples from healthy donors and cancer patients. Sequencing used immunoSEQ multiplex PCR; TCRdb keeps in-frame clones, though not all of them. The sample lists approximately 110,000 clones, just over 90% occurring once. This CDR3 is 13 amino acids long. CDR1 LNHDA and CDR2 SQIVND come from the germline V gene (reference sequence). After removal of 2 bases from V and 6 bases from J, the junction contained 3 bases not matched to a gene. The genes are TRBV19 and TRBJ2-7; TRBD1 matches 8 bases. The sequencing input was blood. This clonotype was sampled from a woman aged 18-29 years in good health. CDR3 DNA sequence: TGTGCCAGTAGTATAAACCAGGGGGCCGAGCAGTACTTC. This gives the protein CASSINQGAEQYF.